Listed below are T cell receptor beta chains from one sample, sequenced in a study of OX40 agonist ivuxolimab in advanced cancers. The repertoire was sequenced with immunoSEQ multiplex PCR; TCRdb's copy has only in-frame clones and lacks some. The table has 70,000 or so clones, about nine tenths seen once; the top ten hold less than 0.6%. Sequences were derived from CD4+ or CD8+ T cells sorted from blood, sampled in a trial of the OX40 agonist ivuxolimab. These receptors were obtained from an adult with an advanced solid tumor such as melanoma, head and neck, liver or kidney cancer. Both conserved end residues are part of each CDR3. The D gene is left open where the match is weak. Expanded clones are given a class, and other clones once, few, many or no size at all.

j_call v_call clone_size d_call cdr3_aa cdr3_nt
TRBJ2-3 TRBV14 . . CASSLSPDTQYF TGTGCCAGCAGCCTCAGCCCAGATACGCAGTATTTT
TRBJ2-3 TRBV28 once TRBD2 CASSPPGLGDTQYF TGTGCCAGCAGTCCCCCGGGACTAGGAGATACGCAGTATTTT
TRBJ2-1 TRBV7-3 . . CASSLTRSDNEQFF TGTGCCAGCAGCTTAACCAGGTCCGACAATGAGCAGTTCTTC
TRBJ2-2 TRBV28 . TRBD1 CASSTDRGLRELFF TGTGCCAGCAGTACAGACAGGGGGCTCAGGGAGCTGTTTTTT
TRBJ1-4 TRBV28 . . CASSLGGGGNEKLFF TGTGCCAGCAGTTTAGGGGGAGGGGGAAATGAAAAACTGTTTTTT
TRBJ1-1 TRBV28 . . CASSLGVMNTEAFF TGTGCCAGCAGTTTGGGGGTAATGAACACTGAAGCTTTCTTT
TRBJ2-3 TRBV27 . . CASSSPSAPSTDTQYF TGTGCCAGCAGTTCCCCCTCCGCCCCGAGCACAGATACGCAGTATTTT
TRBJ2-1 TRBV5-4 . . CASRSQQGWNEQFF TGTGCCAGCAGGTCCCAGCAGGGGTGGAATGAGCAGTTCTTC
TRBJ2-5 TRBV4-1 . TRBD1 CASSRQGAQETQYF TGCGCCAGCAGCCGGCAGGGGGCCCAAGAGACCCAGTACTTC
TRBJ2-7 TRBV7-2 . TRBD2 CASSLLAGREQYF TGTGCCAGCAGCTTACTAGCGGGACGCGAGCAGTACTTC
TRBJ2-1 TRBV6-5 . TRBD1 CASTPPQGGRNEQFF TGTGCCAGCACACCCCCACAGGGGGGTCGCAATGAGCAGTTCTTC
TRBJ2-7 TRBV6-6 . TRBD2 CASSYGLAVYEQYF TGTGCCAGCAGTTACGGACTAGCGGTCTACGAGCAGTACTTC
TRBJ2-5 TRBV7-9 . . CASSLARAGETQYF TGTGCCAGCAGCTTAGCTCGGGCCGGGGAGACCCAGTACTTC
TRBJ2-1 TRBV19 . . CASSSFNEQFF TGTGCCAGTAGTTCCTTCAATGAGCAGTTCTTC
TRBJ2-2 TRBV5-1 . TRBD1 CASSPGQGWAGELFF TGCGCCAGCAGCCCTGGACAGGGTTGGGCCGGGGAGCTGTTTTTT
TRBJ2-3 TRBV2 . . CASIASRRTDTQYF TGTGCCAGCATCGCTAGCCGCCGCACAGATACGCAGTATTTT
TRBJ2-1 TRBV5-4 . . CASSAGLTPYNEQFF TGTGCCAGCAGCGCCGGACTTACCCCCTACAATGAGCAGTTCTTC
TRBJ2-7 TRBV6-4 . TRBD2 CASTRLAGVGEQYF TGTGCCAGCACTCGCCTAGCGGGAGTCGGCGAGCAGTACTTC
TRBJ1-5 TRBV5-6 . . CASSIWGRTQHF TGTGCCAGCAGCATTTGGGGGAGGACCCAGCATTTT
TRBJ2-2 TRBV6-1 . TRBD2 CASSGTSGSGGELFF TGTGCCAGCAGTGGGACTAGCGGGAGTGGCGGGGAGCTGTTTTTT